The 12 T cell receptor beta chains given below trace back to one sample, sequenced in a study of T cells in narcolepsy. This table comes from immunoSEQ multiplex PCR, and its TCRdb copy is limited to in-frame clones, with some not included. This sample has more than 20,000 clones, with about 92% found just once. Sequencing was carried out using CD45RA- memory CD4+ T cells from PBMCs. These TCRs come from a human donor with narcolepsy.

The chain recombines TRBV19 with TRBJ1-2; tentatively, D is TRBD1 (5 bases). Per germline, CDR1 LNHDA and CDR2 SQIVND (reference sequence). V gave up 1 base and J gave up 7 bases, with 19 bases separating them. The length of the CDR3 is 16 residues. The CDR3 loop is CASSIAGTGFEGGYTF. The CDR3 coding sequence is TGTGCCAGTAGTATAGCCGGGACGGGCTTCGAGGGTGGCTACACCTTC.

The V gene is TRBV5-5, the J gene TRBJ2-1; a weak D match, TRBD2 (5 bases). Germline loops: CDR1 SGHKS, CDR2 YYEKEE (reference sequence). The CDR3 runs 15 residues. Trimming shortened V by 1 base and J by 7 bases, and 15 bases separated the two germline ends. The CDR3 nucleotides read TGTGCCAGCAGCTTGACGGGAAAGGGCAGGAATGAGCAGTTCTTC. Its translation: CASSLTGKGRNEQFF.

Comments on this clone: The same CDR3 can be traced to other DNA sequences in this sample. The J gene is TRBJ2-1, the V gene TRBV11-3, with a weak D call TRBD2 (8 bases). This CDR3 has 17 amino acids. In germline, CDR1 is SGHNT, CDR2 YENEEA. The V and J ends lost 5 bases and 0 bases respectively, with 17 bases between them. CDR3 amino acids: CASSPGGREASYNEQFF. CDR3 DNA: TGTGCCAGCAGCCCAGGGGGGCGGGAGGCCTCCTACAATGAGCAGTTCTTC.

The chain is built from TRBV5-1 and TRBJ2-2, with a weak D call TRBD2 (6 bases). V was trimmed by 5 bases and J by 5 bases, leaving 19 bases between them. Germline V gene lookup returns CDR1 SGHRS and CDR2 YFSETQ. The CDR3 has 16 residues. The CDR3 bases are TGCGCCAGCAGTTCTCCGGGACTTAGGGGAACCGGGGAGCTGTTTTTT. Its protein product is CASSSPGLRGTGELFF. Supplemented by reference TRBV5-1 and TRBJ2-2, the full variable domain reads KAGVTQTPRYLIKTRGQQVTLSCSPISGHRSVSWYQQTPGQGLQFLFEYFSETQRNKGNFPGRFSGRQFSNSRSEMNVSTLELGDSALYLCASSSPGLRGTGELFFGEGSRLTVL.

V usage is TRBV29-1 and J usage is TRBJ1-2; D is perhaps TRBD1 (5 bases). CDR1 and CDR2 (germline): SQVTM, ANQGSEA. The length of the CDR3 is 12 residues. V was shortened by 8 bases and J by 3 bases, with 13 bases between the two germline ends. The CDR3 is CSLRGEDYGYTF. CDR3 nucleotide sequence: TGCAGCCTTAGAGGGGAGGACTATGGCTACACCTTC.

This rearrangement joins TRBV6-6 to TRBJ1-1; TRBD1 agrees at 7 bases. The CDR3 is 16 amino acids. J lost 2 bases, V lost 7 bases, and 13 bases had no gene match. Germline-derived CDR1 and CDR2 are MNHNY and SVGAGI (reference sequence). The CDR3: CASTQWTGVGNTEAFF. In nucleotides, the CDR3 is TGTGCCAGCACCCAGTGGACAGGTGTAGGAAACACTGAAGCTTTCTTT.

V gene TRBV5-1 combines with J gene TRBJ1-1; possible D gene TRBD1, 5 bases. V dropped 5 bases and J dropped 1 base, with 9 bases sitting between them. The germline V gene has CDR1 SGHRS and CDR2 YFSETQ. CDR3 length equals 13 residues. In DNA, the CDR3 is TGCGCCAGCAGGGCCGACAGGAACACTGAAGCTTTCTTT. This encodes CASRADRNTEAFF.

The genes are TRBV29-1 and TRBJ1-2; the D gene is possibly TRBD1 (5 bases). Germline CDR1 SQVTM, CDR2 ANQGSEA. The CDR3 runs to 14 residues. Trimming shortened V by 0 bases and J by 7 bases, and 15 bases separated the two germline ends. The CDR3 coding sequence is TGCAGCGTTGAAGATGGTGGGGGTTTGAGTGGCTACACCTTC. It is translated as CSVEDGGGLSGYTF.

V is TRBV4-3 and J is TRBJ2-7, with D unclear. This CDR3 has 14 residues. The germline CDR1 and CDR2 sequences are LGHNA and YSLEER. Trimming removed 0 bases from V and 6 bases from J, with 12 bases in between. The CDR3 loop reads CASSQEASGSEQYF. Written as DNA, the CDR3 is TGCGCCAGCAGCCAAGAAGCCAGTGGTAGCGAGCAGTACTTC.

This chain connects TRBV28 to TRBJ2-3, with TRBD2 matching 10 bases. The V gene end was trimmed by 4 bases and the J gene end by 6 bases; junction bases not matched to a gene: 13. Germline V lookup: CDR1 MDHEN, CDR2 SYDVKM. The CDR3 totals 17 residues. The CDR3 bases are TGTGCCAGCAGTTCGCCGTCTAGCGGGAGTAATCTTGATACGCAGTATTTT. Translation: CASSSPSSGSNLDTQYF.

The J gene is TRBJ2-1, the V gene TRBV11-2, with D possibly being TRBD2 (6 bases). The germline CDR1 and CDR2 sequences are SGHAT and FQNNGV. The CDR3 extends over 13 amino acids. Trimming removed 7 bases at V and 9 bases at J, with 16 bases between. The CDR3 bases are TGTGCCAGCAACGACGGGACTTTTGGTGAGCAGTTCTTC. Translating it yields CASNDGTFGEQFF.

The chain uses TRBV16 and TRBJ1-5; the D is unclear. The CDR3 is made up of 15 amino acids. Germline-derived CDR1 and CDR2 are KGHSY and FQNENV. The V end was cut by 0 bases, the J end by 6 bases, with 12 bases between. CDR3 in amino acids: CASSQSVSSSQPQHF. The CDR3 bases are TGTGCCAGCAGCCAATCGGTCAGCTCTAGTCAGCCCCAGCATTTT.